Listed below are T cell receptor beta chains from one sample, sequenced in a study of blood T cell repertoires in COVID-19. Data came from immunoSEQ multiplex PCR; TCRdb stores just in-frame clones and leaves some out. This table has about 70,000 clones, 85% appearing once. Material for sequencing was peripheral blood. Every receptor here comes from a man older than 75 with acute or convalescent COVID-19. CDR3s include the opening cysteine and the closing phenylalanine or tryptophan. A D gene is named only where the DNA matches it firmly. Clone size is stated in some rows and not others, as once, few, many or a class when expanded.

J gene	D gene	clone size	V gene	CDR3 DNA	CDR3 protein
TRBJ1-5	TRBD1	NA	TRBV19	TGTGCCAGTGGGGACAGCTTTTATAGCAATCAGCCCCAGCATTTT	CASGDSFYSNQPQHF
TRBJ1-2	TRBD1	NA	TRBV30	TGTGCCTGGATCAACCGGGACAGGGGGATGGATGGCTACACCTTC	CAWINRDRGMDGYTF
TRBJ1-6	NA	NA	TRBV5-1	TGCGCCAGCAGCTTGGCCCCGGGAAATAATTCACCCCTCCACTTT	CASSLAPGNNSPLHF
TRBJ2-5	NA	NA	TRBV7-2	TGTGCCAGCAGTAGACACAGCCAAGAGACCCAGTACTTC	CASSRHSQETQYF
TRBJ2-1	TRBD2	NA	TRBV4-1	TGCGCCAGCAGCCAAGAACCGGCGGGAGAGGGGTTCTTC	CASSQEPAGEGFF
TRBJ2-7	TRBD1	NA	TRBV5-6	TGTGCCAGCGAAACGGGGGGACAGGGAGGCTACGAGCAGTACTTC	CASETGGQGGYEQYF
TRBJ1-5	NA	NA	TRBV5-1	TGCGCCAGCAGCTTGGAGGGGTTTAGCAATCAGCCCCAGCATTTT	CASSLEGFSNQPQHF
TRBJ2-1	TRBD2	NA	TRBV6-1	TGTGCCAGCAGTGAAAGGCGGAGTAGCGGGAGGGCATACAATGAGCAGATCTTC	CASSERRSSGRAYNEQIF
TRBJ1-6	TRBD1	NA	TRBV7-2	TGTGCCAGCGAGCCCGGACAGGGTGGATCACCCCTCCACTTT	CASEPGQGGSPLHF
TRBJ2-6	NA	NA	TRBV5-1	TGCGCCAGCAGCTCGACAGCGTCTGGGGCCAACGTCCTGACTTTC	CASSSTASGANVLTF
TRBJ1-2	TRBD1	once	TRBV19	TGTGCCAGTAGCCCGCACCGGGACAGGGCTAGCGGCTACACCTTC	CASSPHRDRASGYTF
TRBJ2-6	TRBD1	NA	TRBV5-1	TGCGCCAGCAGCCCCGGGACAGAGCGTCTCTCTGGGGCCAACGTCCTGACTTTC	CASSPGTERLSGANVLTF
TRBJ2-2	NA	NA	TRBV5-1	TGCGCCAGCAGCGACACACGGAACACCGGGGAGCTGTTTTTT	CASSDTRNTGELFF
TRBJ1-5	TRBD1	once	TRBV28	TGTGCCAGCAGAAGGGACAGGGGAAATCAGCCCCAGCATTTT	CASRRDRGNQPQHF
TRBJ1-1	NA	once	TRBV10-3	TGTGCCATCAGTGAGTCGTCGGACACCAAGATGAACACTGAAGCTTTCTTT	CAISESSDTKMNTEAFF
TRBJ1-5	NA	NA	TRBV2	TGTGCCAGCAGTGAGTATCATCAGCCCCAGCATTTT	CASSEYHQPQHF
TRBJ1-2	TRBD1	NA	TRBV15	TGTGCCACCAGCAGAGAGGGACAGGGCTATGGCTACACCTTC	CATSREGQGYGYTF
TRBJ2-3	TRBD2	NA	TRBV29-1	TGCAGCGTTGGGGGACTAGCGGGAGCGTCAAGTACGCAGTATTTT	CSVGGLAGASSTQYF
TRBJ2-3	TRBD2	NA	TRBV29-1	TGCAGCGTTGGGGGGGAGAGGGTTAAAGCGGGAGGAGGGTCAGATACGCAGTATTTT	CSVGGERVKAGGGSDTQYF
TRBJ2-1	NA	NA	TRBV5-6	TGTGCCAGCAGCTTGAGTAGCGTCGGAGAACGGATCTTC	CASSLSSVGERIF
TRBJ2-5	NA	NA	TRBV3-1/TRBV3-2	TGTGCCAGCAGCCAAGGGCCGGGCCAAGAGACCCAGTACTTC	CASSQGPGQETQYF
TRBJ2-3	TRBD2	NA	TRBV7-8	TGTGCCAGCAGCTTCAGACTAGCGGGGGCCCTTTCTAGCACAGATACGCAGTATTTT	CASSFRLAGALSSTDTQYF
TRBJ1-2	NA	NA	TRBV7-2	TGTGCCAGCAGCTCCTCAACAGGGAGATACACCTTC	CASSSSTGRYTF
TRBJ1-4	NA	NA	TRBV3-1/TRBV3-2	TGTGCCAGCAGCCAAGGAGACAGGCATAATGAAAAACTGTTTTTT	CASSQGDRHNEKLFF
TRBJ2-2	TRBD1	once	TRBV11-3	TGTGCCAGCAGAGTACAGGGGGGTGGCACCGGGGAGCTGTTTTTT	CASRVQGGGTGELFF
TRBJ2-7	TRBD2	NA	TRBV2	TGTGCCAGCATGCTAGCGGGAGGCCCAGAGCAGTACTTC	CASMLAGGPEQYF